This TCR beta chain was documented in a study of long-term antiretroviral therapy in people with HIV. Study conclusions and caveats: When set beside controls, HIV repertoires had CDR3 length ranges that were narrower.

Researchers ran immunoSEQ v3.0 at survey level. Generated by immunoSEQ multiplex PCR, the TCRdb table keeps only in-frame clones and is missing some. In the table there are 20,000 to 30,000 clones, 81% of which are singletons. Between the trimmed V and J ends, which lost 10 bases and 2 bases, there was a span of 14 bases. The CDR3 is 14 amino acids. Germline V gene lookup returns CDR1 SGHAT and CDR2 FQNNGV. In regard to this clone: The antigen is unknown.

The chain uses TRBV11-2 and TRBJ2-2; either TRBD1 or TRBD2 may supply D (6 bases each). The sequencing used unsorted PBMCs, collected 4.4 years after starting antiretroviral therapy. The TCR comes from a man aged 25-45 years with HIV. The CDR3 here is CATLGAGNTGELFF. The CDR3, as DNA: TGTGCCACCCTGGGGGCGGGAAACACCGGGGAGCTGTTTTTT.